The sample holds a few counts of the clone carrying this T cell receptor beta chain. These data come from a study of blood T cells in healthy people across ages. A second PCR of 7 to 11 cycles used a sample-barcoded 5' primer and a J-beta primer mix. Via MiXCR, TCRdb re-called the 5' RACE reads, giving one row per CDR3 protein. The table includes fewer than 1,000,000 distinct CDR3 sequences, about half detected once. Germline values: CDR1 DFQATT, CDR2 SNEGSKA (reference sequence). V was cut by 0 bases and J by 0 bases, with 12 bases left in between. This CDR3 region has 16 residues. The chain recombines TRBV20-1 with TRBJ2-1; the D gene is possibly TRBD2 (5 bases). The clonotype originates from an older man in good health. The sequencing sample was made of blood. Here the CDR3 DNA reads TGCAGTGCTAGAGATTATCCCGAGGGCTCCTACAATGAGCAGTTCTTC. It is translated as CSARDYPEGSYNEQFF.